The rows below give T cell receptor beta chains drawn from one sample of a study of OX40 agonist ivuxolimab in advanced cancers. Repertoires were generated with immunoSEQ multiplex PCR, while TCRdb's copy carries only in-frame clones and drops some. This table has fewer than 70,000 clones, roughly nine tenths appearing once. Sequenced material: CD4+ or CD8+ T cells sorted from blood, taken in a trial of the OX40 agonist ivuxolimab. Receptors were obtained from an adult with an advanced solid tumor such as melanoma, head and neck, liver or kidney cancer. Both conserved end residues are part of each CDR3. A D gene is named only where the DNA matches it firmly.

j_call	d_call	v_call	cdr3_aa	cdr3_nt
TRBJ1-2	-	TRBV5-6	CASSLRENYGYTF	TGTGCCAGCAGCTTAAGGGAGAACTATGGCTACACCTTC
TRBJ2-5	-	TRBV4-3	CASSQDLAETQYF	TGCGCCAGCAGCCAAGATCTGGCGGAGACCCAGTACTTC
TRBJ1-5	-	TRBV28	CASSLKPIHSNQPQHF	TGTGCCAGCAGTTTAAAACCGATACATAGCAATCAGCCCCAGCATTTT
TRBJ2-1	TRBD2	TRBV27	CASSIRTSGSLYNEQFF	TGTGCCAGCAGTATAAGGACTAGCGGGAGTTTGTACAATGAGCAGTTCTTC
TRBJ1-2	-	TRBV29-1	CSVRGIGGYTF	TGCAGCGTTAGGGGTATAGGTGGCTACACCTTC
TRBJ1-3	TRBD1	TRBV28	CASSLYGTGLGNTIYF	TGTGCCAGCAGTTTATACGGGACAGGCCTTGGAAACACCATATATTTT
TRBJ1-2	TRBD1	TRBV15	CATSREQGIGYGYTF	TGTGCCACCAGCAGAGAACAGGGGATAGGTTATGGCTACACCTTC
TRBJ2-7	-	TRBV14	CASSQAWGNTYEQYF	TGTGCCAGCAGCCAAGCCTGGGGCAATACCTACGAGCAGTACTTC
TRBJ2-5	TRBD1	TRBV28	CASSLPGTVQETQYF	TGTGCCAGCAGTTTACCCGGGACAGTCCAAGAGACCCAGTACTTC
TRBJ1-2	TRBD1	TRBV2	CASSGGTGTTNYGYTF	TGTGCCAGCAGTGGGGGGACAGGGACCACTAACTATGGCTACACCTTC
TRBJ2-5	TRBD1	TRBV5-1	CASSLSGGQGHETQYF	TGCGCCAGCAGCTTGTCCGGGGGACAGGGCCATGAGACCCAGTACTTC
TRBJ2-5	-	TRBV11-3	CASSLARQDRKETQYF	TGTGCCAGCAGCTTAGCCAGACAGGACCGAAAAGAGACCCAGTACTTC
TRBJ1-1	-	TRBV7-3	CASSWTVNTEAFF	TGTGCCAGCAGCTGGACAGTGAACACTGAAGCTTTCTTT
TRBJ1-6	-	TRBV30	CAWMARTNSPLHF	TGTGCCTGGATGGCCAGAACGAATTCACCCCTCCACTTT
TRBJ2-3	TRBD1	TRBV5-8	CASSDTGAGGDTQYF	TGTGCCAGCAGCGATACAGGGGCAGGGGGAGATACGCAGTATTTT
TRBJ1-4	-	TRBV27	CASSWTTKGEKLFF	TGTGCCAGCAGTTGGACCACGAAGGGGGAAAAACTGTTTTTT
TRBJ2-2	-	TRBV30	CAWRGLAFGTGELFF	TGTGCCTGGAGGGGGTTAGCGTTCGGCACCGGGGAGCTGTTTTTT
TRBJ2-5	-	TRBV11-2	CASSLGRIFQETQYF	TGTGCCAGCAGCTTAGGGCGGATCTTCCAAGAGACCCAGTACTTC
TRBJ2-1	-	TRBV5-1	CASSLDGSSYNEQFF	TGCGCCAGCAGCTTGGACGGGAGCTCCTACAATGAGCAGTTCTTC
TRBJ2-5	-	TRBV29-1	CSVNGGPQETQYF	TGCAGCGTTAATGGGGGCCCCCAAGAGACCCAGTACTTC
TRBJ2-1	TRBD2	TRBV7-2	CASRSSGSSYNEQFF	TGTGCCAGCAGATCTAGCGGGAGCTCCTACAATGAGCAGTTCTTC
TRBJ2-1	-	TRBV7-2	CASSLIWRVEEQFF	TGTGCCAGCAGCTTAATTTGGCGGGTGGAAGAGCAGTTCTTC
TRBJ1-5	TRBD1	TRBV28	CASSSPTGNQPQHF	TGTGCCAGCAGTTCCCCGACAGGGAACCAGCCCCAGCATTTT
TRBJ1-1	TRBD1	TRBV28	CASSLTTGGRAFF	TGTGCCAGCAGTTTAACCACAGGGGGCCGAGCTTTCTTT
TRBJ1-3	-	TRBV11-2	CASSFPSGNTIYF	TGTGCCAGCAGCTTCCCGTCAGGGAACACCATATATTTT
TRBJ2-2	TRBD2	TRBV7-9	CASRPSGRAGELFF	TGTGCCAGCAGACCTAGCGGGAGGGCCGGGGAGCTGTTTTTT
TRBJ2-1	-	TRBV19	CASSIDTGLLIEQFF	TGTGCCAGTAGTATAGATACAGGGTTATTAATTGAGCAGTTCTTC
TRBJ2-7	-	TRBV5-4	CASSLVDGPSYEQYF	TGTGCCAGCAGCTTGGTCGACGGTCCTTCCTACGAGCAGTACTTC
TRBJ2-5	-	TRBV21-1	CASSPERGSGRWDQETQYF	TGTGCCAGCAGCCCGGAACGGGGTAGCGGGAGATGGGACCAAGAGACCCAGTACTTC
TRBJ1-1	-	TRBV19	CASSIGQANTEAFF	TGTGCCAGTAGTATCGGGCAGGCGAACACTGAAGCTTTCTTT
TRBJ2-7	TRBD1	TRBV18	CASSPLPPDRGGEQYF	TGTGCCAGCTCACCATTGCCCCCGGACAGGGGAGGCGAGCAGTACTTC
TRBJ2-7	TRBD2	TRBV7-2	CASSLNSGLAGEQYF	TGTGCCAGCAGCTTAAATTCCGGACTAGCGGGCGAGCAGTACTTC
TRBJ1-5	-	TRBV7-9	CASSLKPRGVGSQPQHF	TGTGCCAGCAGCTTAAAACCCCGGGGGGTAGGAAGTCAGCCCCAGCATTTT
TRBJ2-4	-	TRBV6-5	CASSNRNIQYF	TGTGCCAGCAGTAACCGGAACATTCAGTACTTC
TRBJ2-1	-	TRBV9	CASSVGKDSSYNEQFF	TGTGCCAGCAGCGTAGGGAAGGACAGCTCCTACAATGAGCAGTTCTTC
TRBJ2-4	-	TRBV28	CASSSPRVGAKNIQYF	TGTGCCAGCAGTTCCCCCAGGGTTGGGGCCAAAAACATTCAGTACTTC
TRBJ1-2	-	TRBV7-2	CASSSQGQGSWQGYTF	TGTGCCAGCAGTTCCCAGGGTCAGGGGTCGTGGCAAGGCTACACCTTC
TRBJ2-3	TRBD1	TRBV5-4	CASSFDRGSTDTQYF	TGTGCCAGCAGCTTTGACAGGGGTAGCACAGATACGCAGTATTTT
TRBJ2-7	-	TRBV25-1	CASSRGAGYEQYF	TGTGCCAGCAGTCGAGGGGCGGGCTACGAGCAGTACTTC
TRBJ2-5	TRBD2	TRBV5-1	CASSSGLGLETQYF	TGCGCCAGCAGCTCCGGACTAGGGCTAGAGACCCAGTACTTC
TRBJ2-6	-	TRBV5-1	CASSLQRGFSGANVLTF	TGCGCCAGCAGCTTGCAGCGAGGGTTCTCTGGGGCCAACGTCCTGACTTTC
TRBJ1-1	-	TRBV5-1	CASSSATHTEAFF	TGCGCCAGCAGCTCAGCGACTCACACTGAAGCTTTCTTT
TRBJ2-7	TRBD2	TRBV19	CASGRDAGAYEQYF	TGTGCCAGTGGGAGGGATGCCGGGGCCTACGAGCAGTACTTC
TRBJ2-7	TRBD1	TRBV2	CASRGLTGGRFSYEQYF	TGTGCCAGCAGAGGGTTGACAGGGGGTAGGTTCTCCTACGAGCAGTACTTC
TRBJ2-1	-	TRBV7-2	CASSLVRGSYNEQFF	TGTGCCAGCAGCTTAGTACGGGGATCCTACAATGAGCAGTTCTTC